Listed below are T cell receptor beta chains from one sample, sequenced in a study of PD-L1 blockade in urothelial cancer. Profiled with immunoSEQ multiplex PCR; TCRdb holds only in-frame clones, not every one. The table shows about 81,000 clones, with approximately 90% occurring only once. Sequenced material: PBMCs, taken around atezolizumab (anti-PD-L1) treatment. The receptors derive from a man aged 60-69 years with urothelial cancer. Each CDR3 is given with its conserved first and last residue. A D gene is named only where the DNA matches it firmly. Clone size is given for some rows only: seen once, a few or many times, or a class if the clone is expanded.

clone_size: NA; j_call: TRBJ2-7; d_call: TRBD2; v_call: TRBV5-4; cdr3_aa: CASSFGGGRGYEQYF; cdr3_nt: TGTGCCAGCAGCTTCGGGGGGGGAAGGGGCTACGAGCAGTACTTC
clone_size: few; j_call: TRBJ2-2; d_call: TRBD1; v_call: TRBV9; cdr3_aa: CASSLRTGQELFF; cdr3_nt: TGTGCCAGCAGCCTACGGACAGGACAGGAGCTGTTTTTT
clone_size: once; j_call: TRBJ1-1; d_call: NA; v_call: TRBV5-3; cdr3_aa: CARSLKQATEAFF; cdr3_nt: TGTGCCAGAAGCTTGAAACAGGCCACTGAAGCTTTCTTT
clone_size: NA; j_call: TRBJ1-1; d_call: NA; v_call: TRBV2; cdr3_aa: CASRIRQDTEAFF; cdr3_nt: TGTGCCAGCAGGATCCGTCAGGACACTGAAGCTTTCTTT
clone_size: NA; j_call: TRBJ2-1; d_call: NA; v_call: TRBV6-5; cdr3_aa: CASSYKSVGYEQFF; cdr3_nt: TGTGCCAGCAGTTATAAATCCGTTGGCTATGAGCAGTTCTTC
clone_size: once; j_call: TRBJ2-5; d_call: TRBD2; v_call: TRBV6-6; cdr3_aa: CASSHPSGRTGTQYF; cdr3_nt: TGTGCCAGCAGTCACCCTAGCGGGAGGACGGGGACCCAGTACTTC
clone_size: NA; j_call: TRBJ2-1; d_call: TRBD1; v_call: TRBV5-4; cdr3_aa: CALRGQLGGDEQFF; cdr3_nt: TGTGCCCTCAGGGGGCAGCTTGGGGGCGATGAGCAGTTCTTC
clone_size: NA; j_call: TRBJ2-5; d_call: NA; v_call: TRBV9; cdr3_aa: CASSVGPGQETQYF; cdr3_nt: TGTGCCAGCAGCGTAGGCCCGGGACAAGAGACCCAGTACTTC
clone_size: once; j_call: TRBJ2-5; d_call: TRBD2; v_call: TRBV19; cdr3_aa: CASNRRGAGPETQYF; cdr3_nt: TGTGCCAGTAATCGGCGGGGGGCTGGGCCAGAGACCCAGTACTTC
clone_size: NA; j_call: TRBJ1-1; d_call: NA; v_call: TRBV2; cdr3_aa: CASSADTLGTEAFF; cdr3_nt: TGTGCCAGCAGTGCGGACACCCTTGGGACTGAAGCTTTCTTT
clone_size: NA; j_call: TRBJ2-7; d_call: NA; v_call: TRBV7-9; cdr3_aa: CASSSPRFGYEQYF; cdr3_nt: TGTGCCAGCAGCTCGCCCCGTTTCGGTTACGAGCAGTACTTC
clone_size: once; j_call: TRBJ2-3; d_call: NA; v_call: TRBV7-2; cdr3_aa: CASSLDGVSTDTQYF; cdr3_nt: TGTGCCAGCAGCTTAGACGGGGTGAGCACAGATACGCAGTATTTT
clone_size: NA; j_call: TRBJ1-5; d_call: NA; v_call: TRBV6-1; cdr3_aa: CASSDTRRQPQHF; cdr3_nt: TGTGCCAGCAGTGATACGAGGAGACAGCCCCAGCATTTT
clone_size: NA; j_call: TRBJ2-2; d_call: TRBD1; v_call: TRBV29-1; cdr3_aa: CSVTGGADTGELFF; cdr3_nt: TGCAGCGTTACAGGGGGCGCGGACACCGGGGAGCTGTTTTTT
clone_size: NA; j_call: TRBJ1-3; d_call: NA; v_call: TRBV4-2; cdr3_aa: CASSQPGRDSGNTIYF; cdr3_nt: TGTGCCAGCAGCCAACCAGGCAGAGACTCTGGAAACACCATATATTTT
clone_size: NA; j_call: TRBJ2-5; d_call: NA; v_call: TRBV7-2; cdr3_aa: CASSLTGLGETQYF; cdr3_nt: TGTGCCAGCAGCTTAACAGGGTTGGGAGAGACCCAGTACTTC
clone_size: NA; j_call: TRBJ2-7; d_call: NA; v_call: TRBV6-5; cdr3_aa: CATSWGVYEQYF; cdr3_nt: TGTGCCACGAGTTGGGGGGTCTACGAGCAGTACTTC
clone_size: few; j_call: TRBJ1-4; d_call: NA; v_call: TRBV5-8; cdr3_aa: CASSFRGYEEKLFF; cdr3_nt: TGTGCCAGCAGCTTCAGGGGATACGAGGAAAAACTGTTTTTT
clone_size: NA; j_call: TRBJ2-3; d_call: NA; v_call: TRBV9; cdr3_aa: CASSPQIVDTQYF; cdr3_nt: TGTGCCAGCAGTCCTCAGATTGTGGATACGCAGTATTTT
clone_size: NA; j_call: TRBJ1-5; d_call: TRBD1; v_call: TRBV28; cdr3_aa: CASSPLPTGSNQPQHF; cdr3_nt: TGTGCCAGCAGTCCGCTCCCGACAGGGAGCAATCAGCCCCAGCATTTT
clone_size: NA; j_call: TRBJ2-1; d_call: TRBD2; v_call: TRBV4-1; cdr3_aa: CASSEASGLAGSDEQFF; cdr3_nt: TGCGCCAGCAGCGAAGCCTCGGGACTAGCGGGATCAGATGAGCAGTTCTTC
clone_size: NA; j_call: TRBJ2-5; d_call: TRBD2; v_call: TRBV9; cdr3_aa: CASSGRTGTSNEETQYF; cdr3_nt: TGTGCCAGCAGCGGACGAACAGGGACTAGCAACGAAGAGACCCAGTACTTC
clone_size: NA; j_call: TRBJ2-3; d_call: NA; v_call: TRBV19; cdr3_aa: CASSLGQPLNTQYF; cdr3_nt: TGTGCCAGTAGTTTGGGACAACCGCTTAATACGCAGTATTTT
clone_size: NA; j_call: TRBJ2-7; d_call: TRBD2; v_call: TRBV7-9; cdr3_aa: CASSLARLGGDEQYF; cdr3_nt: TGTGCCAGCAGCTTAGCCCGACTGGGAGGGGACGAGCAGTACTTC
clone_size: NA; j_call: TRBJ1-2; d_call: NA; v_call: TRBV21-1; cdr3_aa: CASSRGQLWVYGYTF; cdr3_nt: TGTGCCAGCAGCAGAGGGCAGCTGTGGGTCTATGGCTACACCTTC
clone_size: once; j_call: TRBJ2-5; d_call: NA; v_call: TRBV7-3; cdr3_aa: CASSFGREETQYF; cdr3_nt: TGTGCCAGCAGCTTTGGCAGGGAAGAGACCCAGTACTTC
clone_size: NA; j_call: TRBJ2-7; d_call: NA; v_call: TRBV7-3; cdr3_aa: CASSLNSGAPYEQYF; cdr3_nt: TGTGCCAGCAGCTTAAATTCAGGGGCTCCCTACGAGCAGTACTTC
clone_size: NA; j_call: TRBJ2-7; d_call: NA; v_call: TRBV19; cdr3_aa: CASSSTTVSLGEQYF; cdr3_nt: TGTGCCAGTAGTTCGACGACAGTTTCCCTAGGGGAGCAGTACTTC
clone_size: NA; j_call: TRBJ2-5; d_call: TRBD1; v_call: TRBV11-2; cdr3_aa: CASSLGQTGGFDETQYF; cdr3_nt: TGTGCCAGCAGCTTAGGACAGACAGGGGGCTTCGATGAGACCCAGTACTTC
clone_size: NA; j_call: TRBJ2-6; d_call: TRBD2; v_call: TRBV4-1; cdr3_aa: CASSQVSVGLAGDTGANVLTF; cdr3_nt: TGCGCCAGCAGCCAAGTCTCTGTGGGACTAGCGGGAGATACTGGGGCCAACGTCCTGACTTTC
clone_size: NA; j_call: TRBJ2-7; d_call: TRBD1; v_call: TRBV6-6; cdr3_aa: CASSRTGDGQYF; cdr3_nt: TGTGCCAGCAGCCGGACAGGGGATGGGCAGTACTTC
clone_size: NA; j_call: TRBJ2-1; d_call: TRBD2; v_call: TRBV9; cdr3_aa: CASSAQASGRTDEQFF; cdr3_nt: TGTGCCAGCAGCGCCCAAGCTAGCGGGAGGACGGATGAGCAGTTCTTC
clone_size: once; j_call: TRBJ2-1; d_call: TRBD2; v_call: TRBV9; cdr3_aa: CASSEDLSGGGDNEQFF; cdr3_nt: TGTGCCAGCAGCGAGGACCTTAGCGGGGGAGGAGACAATGAGCAGTTCTTC
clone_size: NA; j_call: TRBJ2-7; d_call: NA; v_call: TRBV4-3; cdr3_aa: CASSQDRGHLYEQYF; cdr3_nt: TGCGCCAGCAGCCAAGATCGCGGACACCTCTACGAGCAGTACTTC
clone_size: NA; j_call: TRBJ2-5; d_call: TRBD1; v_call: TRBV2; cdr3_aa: CASSARTGQETQYF; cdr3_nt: TGTGCCAGCAGTGCTAGGACAGGACAAGAGACCCAGTACTTC
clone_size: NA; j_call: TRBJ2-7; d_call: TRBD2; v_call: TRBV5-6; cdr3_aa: CASSLTLAESYEQYF; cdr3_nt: TGTGCCAGCAGCTTGACACTAGCGGAATCCTACGAGCAGTACTTC